The text below deals with one T cell receptor (beta chain). The record originates from a study of blood T cell repertoires in COVID-19. V dropped 5 bases and J dropped 3; count of bases not matched to a gene: 7. The CDR3 sequence is 16 residues long. Germline CDR1 SGHTA, CDR2 FQGTGA. Produced via immunoSEQ multiplex PCR; TCRdb's table is partial and in-frame only. There are some 290,000 clones in the sample; approximately 91% occur only once, and 2.3% lies in the top ten. The receptor comes from a woman between 40 and 50 years old with acute COVID-19. The chain uses TRBV7-3 and TRBJ2-3; 11 nucleotides line up with TRBD2. The sequencing input was PBMCs or T cells enriched from blood (not recorded which). The CDR3 DNA reads TGTGCCAGCAGCCCGACTAGCGGGGACGCTACAGATACGCAGTATTTT. Amino acid sequence: CASSPTSGDATDTQYF.